These T cell receptor beta chains were read from a single sample in a study of shared clonotypes between healthy human individuals. Only in-frame clones appear in the TCRdb table, and some are missing; sequencing was by immunoSEQ multiplex PCR. The repertoire includes some 1,900,000 clones, roughly 94% of them detected once, and 1% to 1.5% sits in the top ten. The specimen was naive CD8+ T cells sorted from blood. These receptors originate from a man aged 18-30 years in good health. Both conserved end residues are part of each CDR3. D genes are given only for firm matches. Clone size, where shown, is once, few, many, or a class for clones that have expanded.

size: once; D: NA; J: TRBJ2-3; V: TRBV21-1; CDR3: CASSFPTSTDTQYF; DNA: TGTGCCAGCAGCTTCCCGACTAGCACAGATACGCAGTATTTT
size: NA; D: NA; J: TRBJ2-2; V: TRBV5-4; CDR3: CASSFFGGPAGELFF; DNA: TGTGCCAGCAGCTTCTTCGGGGGGCCGGCCGGGGAGCTGTTTTTT
size: NA; D: NA; J: TRBJ2-7; V: TRBV7-6; CDR3: CASSQGSAYEQYF; DNA: TGTGCCAGCAGCCAGGGGTCGGCCTACGAGCAGTACTTC
size: NA; D: NA; J: TRBJ1-4; V: TRBV7-9; CDR3: CASSLLESNEKLFF; DNA: TGTGCCAGCAGCTTATTGGAGTCTAATGAAAAACTGTTTTTT
size: NA; D: NA; J: TRBJ2-3; V: TRBV5-1; CDR3: CASSHMGPDSITDTQYF; DNA: TGCGCCAGCAGTCACATGGGACCCGACAGTATCACAGATACGCAGTATTTT
size: NA; D: NA; J: TRBJ2-5; V: TRBV11-2; CDR3: CASSLVRDGETQYF; DNA: TGTGCCAGCAGCTTAGTGAGGGATGGAGAGACCCAGTACTTC
size: NA; D: TRBD2; J: TRBJ2-3; V: TRBV5-6; CDR3: CASSLGASGGTDTQYF; DNA: TGTGCCAGCAGCTTGGGGGCTAGCGGAGGCACAGATACGCAGTATTTT
size: NA; D: NA; J: TRBJ2-3; V: TRBV28; CDR3: CASSPQSEGTDTQYF; DNA: TGTGCCAGCAGTCCCCAATCGGAGGGCACAGATACGCAGTATTTT
size: NA; D: TRBD2; J: TRBJ2-7; V: TRBV4-2; CDR3: CASKGLAGGGNSYEQYF; DNA: TGTGCCAGCAAGGGACTAGCGGGGGGGGGAAACTCCTACGAGCAGTACTTC
size: NA; D: NA; J: TRBJ2-3; V: TRBV30; CDR3: CAWSVLIDTQYF; DNA: TGTGCCTGGAGTGTACTGATAGATACGCAGTATTTT
size: NA; D: NA; J: TRBJ1-2; V: TRBV14; CDR3: CASSQDNYGYTF; DNA: TGTGCCAGCAGCCAAGATAACTATGGCTACACCTTC
size: NA; D: NA; J: TRBJ2-7; V: TRBV6-1; CDR3: CASSVTKPYEQYF; DNA: TGTGCCAGCAGCGTGACTAAGCCCTACGAGCAGTACTTC
size: few; D: NA; J: TRBJ2-3; V: TRBV11-2; CDR3: CASSLGVGADTQYF; DNA: TGTGCCAGCAGCTTAGGGGTGGGTGCAGATACGCAGTATTTT
size: NA; D: NA; J: TRBJ2-2; V: TRBV11-2; CDR3: CASSLGAGELFF; DNA: TGTGCCAGCAGCTTAGGCGCCGGGGAGCTGTTTTTT
size: NA; D: TRBD2; J: TRBJ2-2; V: TRBV9; CDR3: CASSPSPGREVNTGELFF; DNA: TGTGCCAGCAGCCCCTCCCCAGGGAGGGAGGTGAACACCGGGGAGCTGTTTTTT
size: NA; D: TRBD2; J: TRBJ2-7; V: TRBV10-3; CDR3: CAISAELAGSYEQYF; DNA: TGTGCCATCAGTGCTGAGCTAGCGGGCTCCTACGAGCAGTACTTC
size: NA; D: NA; J: TRBJ2-3; V: TRBV7-9; CDR3: CASSFSRGELDTQYF; DNA: TGTGCCAGCAGCTTTAGCAGGGGAGAATTAGATACGCAGTATTTT
size: once; D: TRBD1; J: TRBJ2-4; V: TRBV6-1; CDR3: CASSGQGGQGAVRAKNIQYF; DNA: TGTGCCAGCAGTGGCCAAGGGGGACAGGGGGCGGTGAGGGCCAAAAACATTCAGTACTTC
size: NA; D: NA; J: TRBJ2-5; V: TRBV28; CDR3: CASSSPLLGILQETQYF; DNA: TGTGCCAGCAGTTCCCCCTTACTAGGGATACTACAAGAGACCCAGTACTTC